This TCR beta chain was captured by sequencing in a study of regulatory T cells in long-lasting Graves disease. Study at large: Under 3 months of antithyroid drugs had been taken by newly diagnosed Graves' patients. The study's findings and limits: Tissue studied was limited to peripheral blood, excluding thyroid tissue. Between persistent patients, about 2,500 public clonotypes were shared, exceeding the 966 shared between new patients.

The time point: newly diagnosed GD, antithyroid drugs for less than 3 months. Preparation of the TCR library used RNA extracted from PBMCs. Staff took about 9 milliliters of peripheral blood and put it into EDTA tubes. Ten or more counts support this clonotype. Its target is unknown. V dropped 0 bases and J dropped 1; count of bases not matched to a gene: 3. CDR1 is SGHRS, CDR2 YFSETQ, per germline. The CDR3 contains 15 residues. Arm-PCR of CDR3 regions with iRepertoire HTBI primers generated TCR beta libraries. Via MiXCR, TCRdb re-called the multiplex PCR reads, giving one row per CDR3 protein. The profile shows 440,000 or so distinct CDR3 sequences, about 15% of them singletons. These data were likewise used in another study, on T cells in Graves' hyperthyroidism and ophthalmopathy.

This clonotype was obtained from a woman in her twenties or thirties with Graves disease. J is TRBJ1-1 and V is TRBV5-1; 7 nucleotides match TRBD1. The specimen was peripheral blood mononuclear cells (PBMCs), collected at new diagnosis, from a patient treated with antithyroid drugs. The DNA for the CDR3 is TGCGCCAGCAGCTTGGCCAACAGGGGGAACACTGAAGCTTTCTTT. Translated: CASSLANRGNTEAFF.